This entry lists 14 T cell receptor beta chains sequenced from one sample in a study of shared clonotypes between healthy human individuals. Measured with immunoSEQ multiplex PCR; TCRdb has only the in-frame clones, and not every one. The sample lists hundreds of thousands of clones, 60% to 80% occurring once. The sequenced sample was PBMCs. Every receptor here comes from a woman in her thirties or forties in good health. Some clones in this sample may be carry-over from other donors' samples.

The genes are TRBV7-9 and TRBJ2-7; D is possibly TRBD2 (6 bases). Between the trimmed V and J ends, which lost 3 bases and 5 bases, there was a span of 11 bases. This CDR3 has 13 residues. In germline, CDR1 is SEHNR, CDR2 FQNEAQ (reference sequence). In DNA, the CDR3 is TGTGCCAGCAGCTTCTCCGGGGAGGACGAGCAGTACTTC. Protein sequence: CASSFSGEDEQYF.

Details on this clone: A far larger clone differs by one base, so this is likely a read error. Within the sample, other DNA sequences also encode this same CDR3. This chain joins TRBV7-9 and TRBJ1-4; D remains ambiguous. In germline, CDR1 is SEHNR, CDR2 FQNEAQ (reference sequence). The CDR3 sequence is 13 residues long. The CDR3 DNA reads TGCGCCAGCAGCCCCTCCACTAATGAAAAACTGTTTTTT. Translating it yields CASSPSTNEKLFF.

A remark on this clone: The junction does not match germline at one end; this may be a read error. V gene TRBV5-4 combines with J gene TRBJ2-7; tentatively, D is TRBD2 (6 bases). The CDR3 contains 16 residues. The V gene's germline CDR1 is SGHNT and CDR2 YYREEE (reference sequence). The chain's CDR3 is CASSLVGGGISNEQYF. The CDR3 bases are TGTGCCAGCAGCTTGGTAGGTGGGGGGATCTCCAACGAGCAGTACTTC.

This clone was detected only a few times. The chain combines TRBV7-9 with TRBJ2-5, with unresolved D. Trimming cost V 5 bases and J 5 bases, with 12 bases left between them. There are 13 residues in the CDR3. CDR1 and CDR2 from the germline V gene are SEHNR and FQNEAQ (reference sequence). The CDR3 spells CASSLNLGETQYF. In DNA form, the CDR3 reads TGTGCCAGCAGCCTAAACCTGGGGGAGACCCAGTACTTC.

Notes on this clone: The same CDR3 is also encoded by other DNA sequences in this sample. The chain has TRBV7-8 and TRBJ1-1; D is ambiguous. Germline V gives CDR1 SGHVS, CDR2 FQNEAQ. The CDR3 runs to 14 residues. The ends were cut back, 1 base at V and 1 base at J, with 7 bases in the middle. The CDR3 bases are TGTGCCAGCAGCTTAGTGGGAGGGAACACTGAAGCTTTCTTT. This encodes CASSLVGGNTEAFF.

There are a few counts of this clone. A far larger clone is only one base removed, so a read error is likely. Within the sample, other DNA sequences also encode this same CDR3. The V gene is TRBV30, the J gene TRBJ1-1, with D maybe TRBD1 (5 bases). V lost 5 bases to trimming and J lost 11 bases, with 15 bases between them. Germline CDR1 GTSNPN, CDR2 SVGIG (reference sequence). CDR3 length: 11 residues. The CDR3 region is CAWGPGRLAFF. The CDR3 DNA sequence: TGTGCCTGGGGACCGGGACGCTTGGCTTTCTTT.

The CDR3 is CASSEGASSYNEQFF. CDR3 bases: TGCGCCAGCAGTGAGGGAGCCAGCTCCTACAATGAGCAGTTCTTC. This chain uses TRBV5-1 with TRBJ2-1, with a weak D call TRBD2 (5 bases). Germline lookup yields CDR1 SGHRS and CDR2 YFSETQ. The CDR3 covers 15 residues. V was cut by 5 bases and J by 0 bases, with 12 bases left in between.

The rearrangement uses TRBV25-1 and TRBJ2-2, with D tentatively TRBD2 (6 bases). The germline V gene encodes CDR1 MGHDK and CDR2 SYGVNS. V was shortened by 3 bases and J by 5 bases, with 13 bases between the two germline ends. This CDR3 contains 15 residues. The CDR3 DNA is TGTGCCAGCAGTGAGGGACTCGTCCAAACCGGGGAGCTGTTTTTT. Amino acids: CASSEGLVQTGELFF. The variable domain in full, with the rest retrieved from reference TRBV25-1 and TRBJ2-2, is EADIYQTPRYLVIGTGKKITLECSQTMGHDKMYWYQQDPGMELHLIHYSYGVNSTEKGDLSSESTVSRIRTEHFPLTLESARPSHTSQYLCASSEGLVQTGELFFGEGSRLTVL.

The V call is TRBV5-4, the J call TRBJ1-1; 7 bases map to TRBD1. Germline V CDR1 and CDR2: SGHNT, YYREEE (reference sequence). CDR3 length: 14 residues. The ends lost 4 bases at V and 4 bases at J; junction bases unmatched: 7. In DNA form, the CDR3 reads TGTGCCAGCAGCCCTAACAGGGGTGGCACTGAAGCTTTCTTT. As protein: CASSPNRGGTEAFF.

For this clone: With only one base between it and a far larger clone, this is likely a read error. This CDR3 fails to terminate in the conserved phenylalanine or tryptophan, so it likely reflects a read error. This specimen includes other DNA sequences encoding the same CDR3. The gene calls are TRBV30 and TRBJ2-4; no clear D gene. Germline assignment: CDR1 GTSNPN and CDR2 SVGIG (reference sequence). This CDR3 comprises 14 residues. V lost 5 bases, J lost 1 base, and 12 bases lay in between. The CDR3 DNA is TGTGCCTGGGAAACTTCCCCGGCCAAAAACATTCAGTACCTC. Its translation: CAWETSPAKNIQYL.

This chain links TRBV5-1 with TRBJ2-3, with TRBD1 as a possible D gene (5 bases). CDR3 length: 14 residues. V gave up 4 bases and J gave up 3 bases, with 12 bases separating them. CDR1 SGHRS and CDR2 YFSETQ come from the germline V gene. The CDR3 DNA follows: TGCGCCAGCAGCACCAGACAGCCAACAGATACGCAGTATTTT. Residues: CASSTRQPTDTQYF.

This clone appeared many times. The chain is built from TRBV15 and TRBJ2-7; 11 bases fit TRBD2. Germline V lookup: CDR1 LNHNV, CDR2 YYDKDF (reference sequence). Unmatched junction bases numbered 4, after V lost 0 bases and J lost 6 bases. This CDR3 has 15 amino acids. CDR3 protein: CATSRDVLAGGEQYF. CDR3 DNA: TGTGCCACCAGCAGAGATGTCCTAGCGGGAGGCGAGCAGTACTTC. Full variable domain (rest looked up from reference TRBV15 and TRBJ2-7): DAMVIQNPRYQVTQFGKPVTLSCSQTLNHNVMYWYQQKSSQAPKLLFHYYDKDFNNEADTPDNFQSRRPNTSFCFLDIRSPGLGDTAMYLCATSRDVLAGGEQYFGPGTRLTVT.

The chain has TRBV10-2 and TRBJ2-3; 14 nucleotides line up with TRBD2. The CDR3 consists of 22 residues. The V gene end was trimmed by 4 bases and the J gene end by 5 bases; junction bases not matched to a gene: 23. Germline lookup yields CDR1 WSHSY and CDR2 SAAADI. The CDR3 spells CASSAPGRGLAGVVVSIDTQYF. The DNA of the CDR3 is TGCGCCAGCAGTGCCCCCGGGAGGGGACTAGCGGGAGTAGTTGTATCCATAGATACGCAGTATTTT.

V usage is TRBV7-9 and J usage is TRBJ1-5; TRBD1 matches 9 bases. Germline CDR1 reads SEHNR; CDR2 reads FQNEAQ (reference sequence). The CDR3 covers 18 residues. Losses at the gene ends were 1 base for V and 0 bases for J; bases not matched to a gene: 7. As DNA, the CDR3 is TGTGCCAGCAGCTTAGAGATAGGGACAGGGCTTAGCAATCAGCCCCAGCATTTT. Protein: CASSLEIGTGLSNQPQHF.